The 28 T cell receptor beta chains in this list originate from one sample, sequenced in a study of T cells in Graves' hyperthyroidism and ophthalmopathy (dated by TCRdb to about 2019). Receptor amplification or capture employed multiplex PCR. The instrument was an Illumina HiSeq 2000. The TCR beta CDR3 regions were amplified from the RNA transcripts. For the first round of RT-PCR on the TCR CDR3, the HTBI primer set was used together with the Qiagen OneStep RT-PCR kit. The raw public reads went through TCRdb reprocessing: fastp at Q25, MiXCR clone calling, in-frame beta chains kept. Each entry is one CDR3 protein sequence, shown with its most common DNA and genes. Present in this sample are around 390,000 distinct CDR3 sequences, about 15% of which were seen just once. The top ten clones comprise around 19% of the sample. Sequencing used blood. The origin of the receptors is a woman younger than 45 with Graves' ophthalmopathy.

This clonotype was detected a few times. V is TRBV12-3 or TRBV12-4 and J is TRBJ2-2; the D call may be TRBD1 or TRBD2 (5 bases each). V lost 3 bases and J lost 4, with 15 bases in between. The CDR3 spans 16 residues. DNA of the CDR3: TGTGCCAGCAGTTTTAGTTCGGGGACGTTCACCGGGGAGCTGTTTTTT. This encodes CASSFSSGTFTGELFF.

This clonotype was seen ten or more times. In DNA form, the CDR3 reads TGTGCCAGCAGCCTAAATGCGTACGAGCAGTACTTC. Its protein product is CASSLNAYEQYF. The V and J genes are TRBV5-4 and TRBJ2-7; no definite D call. V was clipped by 4 bases and J by 4 bases, with 9 bases between them. This CDR3 is 12 amino acids long. Germline CDR1 SGHNT, CDR2 YYREEE (reference sequence).

This clonotype showed up many times. CDR3: CAINRGLNQPQHF. CDR3 sequence (DNA): TGTGCCATCAACAGAGGACTAAATCAGCCCCAGCATTTT. This sequence joins TRBV10-3 and TRBJ1-5, with unresolved D. V lost 7 bases and J lost 4, with 11 bases in between. The CDR3 has 13 amino acids. Germline V gives CDR1 ENHRY, CDR2 SYGVKD.

As DNA, the CDR3 is TGTGCCACATGGGGTACCCAGTACTTC. Its protein product is CATWGTQYF. V gene TRBV27 combines with J gene TRBJ2-5; D remains unclear. Germline CDR1 and CDR2: MNHEY and SMNVEV (reference sequence). V was trimmed by 10 bases and J by 8 bases, leaving 8 bases between them. The CDR3 has 9 residues.

The sample holds many counts of this clonotype. This sequence joins TRBV27 and TRBJ1-1; D is uncertain. The CDR3 length is 13 residues. Germline values: CDR1 MNHEY, CDR2 SMNVEV (reference sequence). With 3 bases removed from V and 3 bases from J, the gap between germline ends came to 8 bases. CDR3 region: CASSLKRDTEAFF. CDR3 DNA sequence: TGTGCCAGCAGTTTGAAGAGGGACACTGAAGCTTTCTTT.

The chain has TRBV7-9 and TRBJ2-5, with 7 nucleotides matching TRBD1. After removal of 2 bases from V and 5 bases from J, the junction contained 11 bases not matched to a gene. CDR1 and CDR2 (germline): SEHNR, FQNEAQ (reference sequence). There are 16 residues in the CDR3. The CDR3 nucleotides are TGTGCCAGCAGCTTATTTAGACAGGGAAAATTGGAGACCCAGTACTTC. It codes for CASSLFRQGKLETQYF. Looking up the rest from reference TRBV7-9 and TRBJ2-5 gives the full variable domain: DTGVSQNPRHKITKRGQNVTFRCDPISEHNRLYWYRQTLGQGPEFLTYFQNEAQLEKSRLLSDRFSAERPKGSFSTLEIQRTEQGDSAMYLCASSLFRQGKLETQYFGPGTRLLVL.

Many counts were recorded for this clonotype. The CDR3 here is CASSPRDRGGDTQYF. DNA for the CDR3: TGTGCCAGCAGCCCCCGGGACAGGGGCGGAGATACGCAGTATTTT. The chain uses TRBV13 and TRBJ2-3; 10 bases map to TRBD1. Germline-derived CDR1 and CDR2 are PRHDT and FYEKMQ (reference sequence). This CDR3 is 15 amino acids long. With 5 bases clipped from V and 5 bases from J, the junction kept 7 bases outside the gene matches.

Of note for this clonotype: One end of the junction does not line up with germline, which may come from a read error. The J gene is TRBJ2-5, the V gene TRBV12-3 or TRBV12-4, with 10 bases lining up with TRBD2. The CDR3 consists of 16 residues. CDR3 residues: CASSFSSGGLQEAQYF. The DNA for the CDR3 is TGTGCCAGCAGTTTTTCTAGCGGGGGTCTCCAAGAGGCCCAGTACTTC.

This clonotype has at least ten counts. The chain is built from TRBV11-2 and TRBJ2-1; the D gene is possibly TRBD2 (5 bases). Trimming took off 4 bases at V and 5 bases at J, with 15 bases between the two ends. Germline assignment: CDR1 SGHAT and CDR2 FQNNGV. The CDR3 has 15 residues. CDR3 DNA: TGTGCCAGCAGCTCTCAGTCTCGGGGAGACAATGAGCAGTTCTTC. It translates to CASSSQSRGDNEQFF.

This clonotype was observed many times. The chain couples TRBV20-1 to TRBJ1-1, with D unclear. This CDR3 comprises 10 residues. V was cut by 7 bases and J by 1 base, with 4 bases left in between. Looked up from germline, CDR1 is DFQATT and CDR2 is SNEGSKA (reference sequence). The CDR3 sequence: CSVGNTEAFF. DNA for the CDR3: TGCAGTGTCGGGAACACTGAAGCTTTCTTT.

This clonotype appeared many times. This rearrangement joins TRBV15 to TRBJ1-5, with D possibly matching TRBD1 (6 bases). CDR1 and CDR2 from the germline V gene are LNHNV and YYDKDF (reference sequence). The V and J ends lost 1 base and 4 bases respectively, with 8 bases between them. The CDR3 extends over 14 amino acids. CDR3 residues: CATSRVQGNQPQHF. The CDR3 DNA is TGTGCCACCAGCAGAGTACAGGGTAATCAGCCCCAGCATTTT.

The sample holds many counts of this clonotype. The chain carries TRBV19 and TRBJ1-5; D gene unclear. The germline V gene has CDR1 LNHDA and CDR2 SQIVND (reference sequence). CDR3 length: 15 amino acids. The V gene lost 1 base and the J gene lost 6 bases, with 13 bases spanning the gap. The CDR3 loop reads CASSIVAPSAQPQHF. CDR3 DNA sequence: TGTGCCAGTAGTATAGTAGCCCCGTCGGCTCAGCCCCAGCATTTT.

The rearrangement links TRBV7-9 to TRBJ1-1, with TRBD1 matching 7 bases. The CDR3 has 15 residues. J gave up 4 bases and V 5 bases, and 10 bases lay outside the gene matches. Germline V gene data show CDR1 as SEHNR and CDR2 as FQNEAQ (reference sequence). The CDR3 nucleotides read TGTGCCAGCAGCCCTCCGACAGGGACGAGCACTGAAGCTTTCTTT. Translating gives CASSPPTGTSTEAFF.

This clonotype has a count of ten or more. This chain uses TRBV30 with TRBJ2-5; TRBD2 is a possible D gene (6 bases). The ends were cut back, 2 bases at V and 4 bases at J, with 11 bases in the middle. The CDR3 runs 13 residues. Germline CDR1 and CDR2: GTSNPN and SVGIG (reference sequence). The CDR3 loop reads CAWSSGVLETQYF. Here the CDR3 DNA reads TGTGCCTGGAGTTCGGGGGTTCTAGAGACCCAGTACTTC.

The chain uses TRBV5-1 and TRBJ2-5, with 13 bases fitting TRBD2. CDR3 length: 15 residues. Germline values: CDR1 SGHRS, CDR2 YFSETQ. V lost 6 bases to trimming and J lost 2 bases; unmatched junction nucleotides: 4. In DNA, the CDR3 is TGCGCCAGCACTGGACTAGCGGGGGAACAAGAGACCCAGTACTTC. It is translated as CASTGLAGEQETQYF.

This chain joins TRBV5-1 and TRBJ2-5; 7 nucleotides align to TRBD1. From germline, CDR1 is SGHRS and CDR2 YFSETQ. The CDR3 totals 15 residues. V shed 0 bases and J 5 bases; nucleotides not matched to a gene: 7. This chain's CDR3 is CASSLGTVRGETQYF. The CDR3 DNA reads TGCGCCAGCAGCTTGGGAACGGTCAGGGGGGAGACCCAGTACTTC.

V is TRBV6-2 or TRBV6-3 and J is TRBJ1-1; the D gene is possibly TRBD1 (6 bases). Deletions cut 4 bases from V and 7 bases from J, with 13 bases between. The CDR3 sequence is 13 residues long. The V gene's germline CDR1 is MNHEY and CDR2 SVGEGT. CDR3 sequence: CASSSPLDSEAFF. The CDR3 DNA reads TGTGCCAGCAGTTCCCCACTGGACAGTGAAGCTTTCTTT.

In regard to this clonotype: A read error may be the cause here, since a much bigger clone is one base away. The chain has TRBV18 and TRBJ2-7, with D perhaps assigned TRBD1 or TRBD2 (5 bases each). In germline, CDR1 is KGHSH, CDR2 LQKENI. The ends were cut back, 2 bases at V and 1 base at J, with 15 bases in the middle. The CDR3 length is 16 residues. The CDR3 loop is CASSPWGSERSYEQYF. The CDR3 DNA follows: TGTGCCAGCTCACCATGGGGGAGCGAGCGGTCCTACGAGCAGTACTTC.

This sequence joins TRBV6-1 and TRBJ2-3, with 10 bases that match TRBD2. After removal of 2 bases from V and 1 base from J, the junction contained 3 bases not matched to a gene. Germline lookup yields CDR1 MNHNS and CDR2 SASEGT. The CDR3 totals 16 residues. The CDR3: CASSERLAGGTDTQYF. In nucleotides, the CDR3 is TGTGCCAGCAGTGAAAGGCTAGCGGGGGGCACAGATACGCAGTATTTT.

The chain joins TRBV9 to TRBJ1-2; 10 bases agree with TRBD1. Germline V gene data show CDR1 as SGDLS and CDR2 as YYNGEE. The CDR3 is 15 residues long. V was clipped by 2 bases and J by 6 bases; unmatched bases: 7. In DNA, the CDR3 is TGTGCCAGCAGCGTCACCGGGACAGGGGACCATGGCTACACCTTC. This encodes CASSVTGTGDHGYTF. The complete variable domain, with remaining parts taken from reference TRBV9 and TRBJ1-2, reads DSGVTQTPKHLITATGQRVTLRCSPRSGDLSVYWYQQSLDQGLQFLIQYYNGEERAKGNILERFSAQQFPDLHSELNLSSLELGDSALYFCASSVTGTGDHGYTFGSGTRLTVV.

The chain combines TRBV13 with TRBJ2-5; tentatively, D is TRBD2 (5 bases). This CDR3 contains 13 residues. V lost 5 bases to trimming and J lost 4 bases, with 11 bases between them. CDR1 and CDR2 from the germline V gene are PRHDT and FYEKMQ (reference sequence). CDR3 in DNA: TGTGCCAGCAGCCCGGGGAGTGGAGAGACCCAGTACTTC. This gives the protein CASSPGSGETQYF.

This clonotype has ten or more counts. V and J are TRBV12-3 or TRBV12-4 and TRBJ2-3, with a tentative D call TRBD1 (5 bases). The CDR3 has 13 residues. The ends were cut back, 8 bases at V and 3 bases at J, with 12 bases in the middle. The CDR3 reads CASATRATDTQYF. CDR3 nucleotides: TGTGCCAGCGCTACCAGGGCAACAGATACGCAGTATTTT.

This clonotype occurred a few times. The gene calls are TRBV5-1 and TRBJ2-3; the D is unclear. V lost 0 bases to trimming and J lost 3 bases, with 17 bases between them. CDR3 length: 17 amino acids. Germline CDR1 SGHRS, CDR2 YFSETQ. Here the CDR3 DNA reads TGCGCCAGCAGCTTGGGGCTTACAGCTTTACCGACAGATACGCAGTATTTT. Encoded protein: CASSLGLTALPTDTQYF.

CDR3 nucleotide sequence: TGCGCCAGCAGCCCACAGGTTCTTCAAGGGGATACGCAGTATTTT. Amino acid sequence: CASSPQVLQGDTQYF. The gene calls are TRBV4-1 and TRBJ2-3; TRBD1 is a possible D gene (5 bases). V lost 4 bases and J lost 6, with 17 bases in between. This CDR3 has 15 residues. CDR1 is MGHRA, CDR2 YSYEKL, per germline.

This clonotype has at least ten counts. The chain is built from TRBV18 and TRBJ1-1; D gene uncertain. In germline, CDR1 is KGHSH, CDR2 LQKENI. The ends were cut back, 1 base at V and 0 bases at J, with 15 bases in the middle. The CDR3 sequence is 17 residues long. The CDR3 nucleotides read TGTGCCAGCTCACCACTGAGGAGAGGACCGCTGAACACTGAAGCTTTCTTT. Translation gives CASSPLRRGPLNTEAFF. Complete variable domain (other parts from reference TRBV18 and TRBJ1-1): NAGVMQNPRHLVRRRGQEARLRCSPMKGHSHVYWYRQLPEEGLKFMVYLQKENIIDESGMPKERFSAEFPKEGPSILRIQQVVRGDSAAYFCASSPLRRGPLNTEAFFGQGTRLTVV.

Ten or more counts support this clonotype. The V gene is TRBV20-1, the J gene TRBJ2-1, with 8 bases identical to TRBD2. This CDR3 is 14 amino acids long. Germline CDR1 reads DFQATT; CDR2 reads SNEGSKA (reference sequence). V shed 4 bases and J 7 bases; nucleotides not matched to a gene: 9. This CDR3 is CSATLDSGENEQFF. CDR3 DNA: TGCAGTGCTACCTTAGATAGCGGGGAGAATGAGCAGTTCTTC.

At least ten counts were recorded for this clonotype. This chain joins TRBV3-1 and TRBJ2-4, with D tentatively TRBD1 (6 bases). Deletions cut 0 bases from V and 0 bases from J, with 15 bases between. Germline assignment: CDR1 LGHDT and CDR2 YNNKEL (reference sequence). The CDR3 has 18 residues. The CDR3 DNA reads as TGTGCCAGCAGCCAAGATCCAACAGGGAGTACAGCCAAAAACATTCAGTACTTC. Translation: CASSQDPTGSTAKNIQYF. Together with reference TRBV3-1 and TRBJ2-4, the CDR3 gives the full variable domain: DTAVSQTPKYLVTQMGNDKSIKCEQNLGHDTMYWYKQDSKKFLKIMFSYNNKELIINETVPNRFSPKSPDKAHLNLHINSLELGDSAVYFCASSQDPTGSTAKNIQYFGAGTRLSVL.

The chain recombines TRBV6-5 with TRBJ2-7, with D hard to call. Per germline, CDR1 MNHEY and CDR2 SVGAGI. The V end was cut by 1 base, the J end by 2 bases, with 9 bases between. The CDR3 has 14 amino acids. The CDR3 protein is CASSYFWLTYEQYF. The CDR3 region has the DNA TGTGCCAGCAGTTACTTCTGGTTGACCTACGAGCAGTACTTC.